This T cell receptor (beta chain) was identified during a study of T cells in Graves' hyperthyroidism and ophthalmopathy. Study-wide findings and caveats: Most thyroid-expanded clonotypes above 0.001 were also found in blood.

Exclusion criteria comprised uncontrolled infection, other autoimmune disease, pregnancy or lactation. The CDR3 spans 16 residues. V lost 1 base and J lost 6, with 18 bases in between. Germline V gene lookup returns CDR1 SGHVS and CDR2 FQNEAQ. At least ten counts were recorded for this clonotype. The antigen is unknown. RNA transcripts served as the template for amplifying TCR beta CDR3 regions. An initial round of RT-PCR targeting the TCR CDR3 relied on the HTBI primer set. TCRdb re-called the multiplex PCR reads through MiXCR, storing one row per CDR3 protein. The table records about 95,000 distinct CDR3 sequences, roughly 40% of them present only once.

Material: peripheral blood or thyroid tissue (not recorded which). The sequence was obtained from a woman aged 25-40 years with Graves' hyperthyroidism. This sequence joins TRBV7-8 and TRBJ1-2; D gene uncertain. The CDR3 loop is CASSLVRLGRSDGYTF. CDR3 nucleotide sequence: TGTGCCAGCAGCTTAGTCCGGTTGGGCAGATCGGATGGCTACACCTTC.